This TCR beta chain was recorded in a study of regulatory T cells in long-lasting Graves disease. Study outcomes and limitations: Relative to new patients (approximately 960), persistent patients exhibited greater sharing of public clonotypes (about 3,000).

The authors built TCR beta libraries using iRepertoire HTBI primers and Arm-PCR of CDR3 regions. TCRdb reprocessed the multiplex PCR reads with MiXCR, giving one entry per CDR3 protein. The profile shows about 240,000 distinct CDR3 sequences, 20% to 25% of them singletons. This clonotype was recorded once. No antigen is known for it. Time point reported: newly diagnosed GD, antithyroid drugs for less than 3 months. PBMC-derived RNA was used for the TCR library. Roughly 8.2 milliliters of peripheral blood were drawn into EDTA tubes. Sequencing used peripheral blood mononuclear cells (PBMCs), obtained at new diagnosis, from a patient treated with antithyroid drugs. The TCR comes from a female donor with Graves disease.

The DNA of the CDR3 is TGCGCCAGCAGGGCGGGGGCTAGCGGTTACGAGCAGTACTTC. It codes for CASRAGASGYEQYF. This chain connects TRBV10-2 to TRBJ2-7; tentatively, D is TRBD2 (7 bases). Germline V lookup: CDR1 WSHSY, CDR2 SAAADI. The CDR3 sequence is 14 residues long. Between the trimmed V and J ends, which lost 6 bases and 4 bases, there was a span of 16 bases.